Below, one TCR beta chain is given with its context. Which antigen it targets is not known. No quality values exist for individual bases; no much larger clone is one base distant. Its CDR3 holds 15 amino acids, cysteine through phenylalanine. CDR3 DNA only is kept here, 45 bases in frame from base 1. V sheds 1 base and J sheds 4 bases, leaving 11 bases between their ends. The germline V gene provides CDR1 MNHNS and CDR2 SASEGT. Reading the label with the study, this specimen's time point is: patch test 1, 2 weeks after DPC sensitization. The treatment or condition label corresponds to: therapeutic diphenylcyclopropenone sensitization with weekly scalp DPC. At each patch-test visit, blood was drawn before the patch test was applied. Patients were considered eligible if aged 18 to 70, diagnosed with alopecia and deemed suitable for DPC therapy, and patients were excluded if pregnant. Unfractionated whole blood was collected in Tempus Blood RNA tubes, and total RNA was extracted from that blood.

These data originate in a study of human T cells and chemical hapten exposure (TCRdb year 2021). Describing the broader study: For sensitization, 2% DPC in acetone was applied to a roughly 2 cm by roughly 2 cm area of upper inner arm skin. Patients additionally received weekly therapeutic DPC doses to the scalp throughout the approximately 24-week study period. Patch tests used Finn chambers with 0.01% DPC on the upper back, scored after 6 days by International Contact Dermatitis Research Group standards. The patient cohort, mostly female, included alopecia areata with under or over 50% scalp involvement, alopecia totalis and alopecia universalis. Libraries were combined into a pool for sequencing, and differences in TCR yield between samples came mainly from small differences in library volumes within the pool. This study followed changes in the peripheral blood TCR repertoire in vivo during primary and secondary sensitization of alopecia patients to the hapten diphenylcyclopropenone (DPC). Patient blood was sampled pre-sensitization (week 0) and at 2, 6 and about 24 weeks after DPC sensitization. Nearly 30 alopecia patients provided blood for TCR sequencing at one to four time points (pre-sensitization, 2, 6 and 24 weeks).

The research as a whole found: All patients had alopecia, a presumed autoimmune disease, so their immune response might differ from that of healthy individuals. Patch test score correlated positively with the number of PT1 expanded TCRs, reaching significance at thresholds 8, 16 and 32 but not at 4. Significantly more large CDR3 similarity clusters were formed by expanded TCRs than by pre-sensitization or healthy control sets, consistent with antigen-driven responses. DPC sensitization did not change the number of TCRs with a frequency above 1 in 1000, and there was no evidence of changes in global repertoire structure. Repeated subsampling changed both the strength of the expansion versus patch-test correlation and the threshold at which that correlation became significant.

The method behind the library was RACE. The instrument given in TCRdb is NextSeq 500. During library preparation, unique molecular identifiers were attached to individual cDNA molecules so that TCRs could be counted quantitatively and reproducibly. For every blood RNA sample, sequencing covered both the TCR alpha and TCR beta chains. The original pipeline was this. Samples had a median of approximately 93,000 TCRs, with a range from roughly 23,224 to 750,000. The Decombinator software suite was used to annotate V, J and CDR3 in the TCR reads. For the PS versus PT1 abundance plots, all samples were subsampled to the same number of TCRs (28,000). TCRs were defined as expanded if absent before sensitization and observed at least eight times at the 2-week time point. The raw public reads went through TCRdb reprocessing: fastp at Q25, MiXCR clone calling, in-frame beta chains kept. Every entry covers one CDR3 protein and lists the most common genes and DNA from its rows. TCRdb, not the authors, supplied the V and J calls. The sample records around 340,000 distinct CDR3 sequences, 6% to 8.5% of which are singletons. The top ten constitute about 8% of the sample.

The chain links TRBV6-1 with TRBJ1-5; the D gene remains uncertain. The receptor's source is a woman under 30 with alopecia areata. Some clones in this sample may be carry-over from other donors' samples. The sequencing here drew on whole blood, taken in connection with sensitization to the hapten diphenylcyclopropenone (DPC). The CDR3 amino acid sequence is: CASSEGQSINQPQHF. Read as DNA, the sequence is TGTGCCAGCAGTGAAGGGCAGAGCATTAATCAGCCCCAGCATTTT.